The TCR beta chain under discussion was sequenced for a study of cytomegalovirus exposure and HLA in healthy donors. The germline CDR1 and CDR2 sequences are SEHNR and FQNEAQ (reference sequence). V lost 5 bases, J lost 10 bases, and 15 bases lay in between. This CDR3 has 14 residues. Data came from immunoSEQ multiplex PCR; TCRdb stores just in-frame clones and leaves some out. The data show 250,000 to 350,000 clones, around 90% seen once. The chain couples TRBV7-9 to TRBJ1-6; D uncertain. The source material was PBMCs. The sequence was collected from a young man in good health and CMV-seronegative. The CDR3 loop is CASSPALVESPLHF. DNA for the CDR3: TGTGCCAGCAGCCCGGCTCTAGTTGAGTCACCCCTCCACTTT.